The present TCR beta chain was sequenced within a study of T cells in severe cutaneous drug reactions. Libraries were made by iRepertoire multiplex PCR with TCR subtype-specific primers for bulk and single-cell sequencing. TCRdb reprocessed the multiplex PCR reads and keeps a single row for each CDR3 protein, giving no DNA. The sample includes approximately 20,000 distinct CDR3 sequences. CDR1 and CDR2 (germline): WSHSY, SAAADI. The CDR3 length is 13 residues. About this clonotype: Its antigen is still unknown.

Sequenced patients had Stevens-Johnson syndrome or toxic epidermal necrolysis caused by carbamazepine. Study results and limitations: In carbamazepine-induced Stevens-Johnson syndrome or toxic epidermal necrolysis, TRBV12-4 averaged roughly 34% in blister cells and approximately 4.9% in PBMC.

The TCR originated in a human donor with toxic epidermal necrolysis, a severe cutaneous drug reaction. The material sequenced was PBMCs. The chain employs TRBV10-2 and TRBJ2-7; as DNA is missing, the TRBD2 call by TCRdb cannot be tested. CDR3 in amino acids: CASRLAGEYEQYF.